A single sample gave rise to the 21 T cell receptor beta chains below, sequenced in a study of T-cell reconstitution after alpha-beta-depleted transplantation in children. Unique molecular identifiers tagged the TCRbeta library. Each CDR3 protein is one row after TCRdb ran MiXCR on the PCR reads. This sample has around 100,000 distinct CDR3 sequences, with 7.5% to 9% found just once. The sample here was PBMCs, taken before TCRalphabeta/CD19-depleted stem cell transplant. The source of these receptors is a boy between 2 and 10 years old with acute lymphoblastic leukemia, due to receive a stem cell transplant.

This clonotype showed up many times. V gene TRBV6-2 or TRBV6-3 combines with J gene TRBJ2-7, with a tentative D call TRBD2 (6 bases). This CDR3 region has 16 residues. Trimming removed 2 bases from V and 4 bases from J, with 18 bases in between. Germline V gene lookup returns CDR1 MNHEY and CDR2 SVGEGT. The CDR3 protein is CASSYAGQRRRYEQYF. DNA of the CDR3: TGTGCCAGCAGTTACGCGGGGCAGCGGAGGCGGTACGAGCAGTACTTC.

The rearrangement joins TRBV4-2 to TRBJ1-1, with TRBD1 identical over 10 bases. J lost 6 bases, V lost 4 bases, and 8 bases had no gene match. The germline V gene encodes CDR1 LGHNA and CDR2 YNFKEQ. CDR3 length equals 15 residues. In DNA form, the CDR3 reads TGTGCCAGCAGCCCCCGTCGACAGGGGGCCGCTGAAGCTTTCTTT. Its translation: CASSPRRQGAAEAFF.

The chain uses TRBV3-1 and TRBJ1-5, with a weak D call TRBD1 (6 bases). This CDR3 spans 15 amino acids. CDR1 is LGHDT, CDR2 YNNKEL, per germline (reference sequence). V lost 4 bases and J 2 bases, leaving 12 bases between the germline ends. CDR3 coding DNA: TGTGCCAGCAGCCCCGACCCAGGGGGCAATCAGCCCCAGCATTTT. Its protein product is CASSPDPGGNQPQHF.

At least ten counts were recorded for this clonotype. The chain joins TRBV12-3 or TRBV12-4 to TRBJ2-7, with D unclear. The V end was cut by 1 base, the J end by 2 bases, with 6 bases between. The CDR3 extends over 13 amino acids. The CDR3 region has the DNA TGTGCCAGCAGTTTAGGGGCCACCTACGAGCAGTACTTC. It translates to CASSLGATYEQYF.

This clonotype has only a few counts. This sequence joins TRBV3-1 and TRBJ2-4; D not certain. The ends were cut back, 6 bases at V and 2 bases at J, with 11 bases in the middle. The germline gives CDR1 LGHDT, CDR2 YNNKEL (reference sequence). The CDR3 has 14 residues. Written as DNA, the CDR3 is TGTGCCAGCAGTCCGAGCTATTCCAAAAACATTCAGTACTTC. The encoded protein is CASSPSYSKNIQYF.

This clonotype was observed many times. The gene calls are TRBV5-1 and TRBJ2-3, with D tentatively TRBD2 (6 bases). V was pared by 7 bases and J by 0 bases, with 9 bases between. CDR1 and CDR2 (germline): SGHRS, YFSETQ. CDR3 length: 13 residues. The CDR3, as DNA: TGCGCCAGCGGGCGGGACAGCACAGATACGCAGTATTTT. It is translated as CASGRDSTDTQYF.

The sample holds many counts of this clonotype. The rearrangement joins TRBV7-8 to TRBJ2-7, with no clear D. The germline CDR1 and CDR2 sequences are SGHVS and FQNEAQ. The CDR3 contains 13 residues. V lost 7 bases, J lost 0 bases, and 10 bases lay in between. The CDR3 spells CASTARASYEQYF. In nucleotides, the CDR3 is TGTGCCAGCACCGCCCGAGCCTCCTACGAGCAGTACTTC.

Here the CDR3 DNA reads TGCGCCAGCAGCGGGACAGGGGGCGAGCAGTACTTC. It codes for CASSGTGGEQYF. The V gene is TRBV4-1, the J gene TRBJ2-7; TRBD1 matches at 11 bases. Germline CDR1 MGHRA, CDR2 YSYEKL. V shed 5 bases and J 6 bases; nucleotides not matched to a gene: 0. There are 12 residues in the CDR3.

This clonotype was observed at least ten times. Here the CDR3 DNA reads TGTGCCAGCAGATTAGCGGGGCCACTCCACGTCGAGCAGTACTTC. This translates into CASRLAGPLHVEQYF. This sequence joins TRBV28 and TRBJ2-7; 8 bases line up with TRBD2. CDR1 is MDHEN, CDR2 SYDVKM, per germline. This CDR3 contains 15 residues. V was pared by 6 bases and J by 6 bases, with 13 bases of the junction left unmatched.

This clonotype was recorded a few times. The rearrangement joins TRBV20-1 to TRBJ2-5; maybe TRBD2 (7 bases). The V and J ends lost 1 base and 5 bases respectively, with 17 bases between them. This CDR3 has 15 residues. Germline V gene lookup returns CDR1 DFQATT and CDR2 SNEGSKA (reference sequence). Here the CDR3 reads CSARVKGGGQETQYF. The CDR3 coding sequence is TGCAGTGCTAGAGTTAAGGGGGGGGGCCAGGAGACCCAGTACTTC.

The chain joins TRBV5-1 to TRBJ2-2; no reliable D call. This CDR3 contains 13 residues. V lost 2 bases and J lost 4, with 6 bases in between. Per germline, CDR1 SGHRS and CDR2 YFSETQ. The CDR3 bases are TGCGCCAGCAGCTTAACGATCACCGGGGAGCTGTTTTTT. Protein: CASSLTITGELFF.

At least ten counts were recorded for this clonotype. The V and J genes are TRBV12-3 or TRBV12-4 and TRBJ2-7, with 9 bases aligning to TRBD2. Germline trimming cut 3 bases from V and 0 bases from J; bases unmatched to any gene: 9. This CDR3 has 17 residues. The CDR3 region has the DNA TGTGCCAGCAGTTTTCATCTCCGGGGACTAGCCTCCTACGAGCAGTACTTC. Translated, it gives CASSFHLRGLASYEQYF.

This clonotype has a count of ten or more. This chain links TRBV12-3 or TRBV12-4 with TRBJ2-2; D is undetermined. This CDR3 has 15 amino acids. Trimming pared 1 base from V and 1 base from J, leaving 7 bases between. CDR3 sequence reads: CASSLEGWNTGELFF. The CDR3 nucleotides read TGTGCCAGCAGTTTAGAAGGGTGGAACACCGGGGAGCTGTTTTTT.

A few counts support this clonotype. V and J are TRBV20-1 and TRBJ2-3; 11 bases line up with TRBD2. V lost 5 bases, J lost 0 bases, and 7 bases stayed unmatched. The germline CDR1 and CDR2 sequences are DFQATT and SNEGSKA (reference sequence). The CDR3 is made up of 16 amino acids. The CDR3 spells CSAAGTSGPSTDTQYF. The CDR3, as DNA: TGCAGTGCTGCCGGGACTAGCGGTCCTAGCACAGATACGCAGTATTTT.

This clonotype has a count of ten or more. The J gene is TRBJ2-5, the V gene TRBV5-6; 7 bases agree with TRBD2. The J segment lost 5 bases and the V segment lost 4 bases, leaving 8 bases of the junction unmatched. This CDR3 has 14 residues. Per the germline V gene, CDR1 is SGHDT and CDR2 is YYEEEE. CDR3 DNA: TGTGCCAGCAGCCCACCCGGGGGGAAGGAGACCCAGTACTTC. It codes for CASSPPGGKETQYF.

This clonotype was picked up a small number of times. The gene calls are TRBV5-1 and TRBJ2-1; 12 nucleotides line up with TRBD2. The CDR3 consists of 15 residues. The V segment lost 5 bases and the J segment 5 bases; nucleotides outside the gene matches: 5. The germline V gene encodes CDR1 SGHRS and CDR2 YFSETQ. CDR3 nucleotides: TGCGCCAGCAGTTACGGACTAGCGGGGCACAATGAGCAGTTCTTC. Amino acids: CASSYGLAGHNEQFF.

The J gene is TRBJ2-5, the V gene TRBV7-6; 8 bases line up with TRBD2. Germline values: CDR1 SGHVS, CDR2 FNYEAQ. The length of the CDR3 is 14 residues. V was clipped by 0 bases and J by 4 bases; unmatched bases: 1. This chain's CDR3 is CASSLAGTRETQYF. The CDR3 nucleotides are TGTGCCAGCAGCTTAGCTGGGACTAGAGAGACCCAGTACTTC.

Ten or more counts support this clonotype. CDR3 sequence (DNA): TGTGCCAGGGTGGAGGGGGCGGCAGAGACCCAGTACTTC. Protein sequence: CARVEGAAETQYF. The rearrangement links TRBV6-6 to TRBJ2-5; D possibly corresponds to TRBD1 (7 bases). From germline, CDR1 is MNHNY and CDR2 SVGAGI (reference sequence). V was shortened by 9 bases and J by 4 bases, with 15 bases between the two germline ends. This CDR3 contains 13 residues.

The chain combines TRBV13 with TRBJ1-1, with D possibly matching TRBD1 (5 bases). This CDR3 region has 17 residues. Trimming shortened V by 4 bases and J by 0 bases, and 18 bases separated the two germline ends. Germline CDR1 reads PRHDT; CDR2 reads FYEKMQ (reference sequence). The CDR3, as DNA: TGTGCCAGCAGCTCTTTCACAGGACGGTTCATGAACACTGAAGCTTTCTTT. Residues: CASSSFTGRFMNTEAFF.

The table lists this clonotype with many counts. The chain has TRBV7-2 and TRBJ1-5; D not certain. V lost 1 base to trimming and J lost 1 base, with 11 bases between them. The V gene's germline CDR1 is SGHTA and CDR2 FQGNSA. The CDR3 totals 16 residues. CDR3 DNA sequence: TGTGCCAGCAGCTTAGGTGCTGGGGTCAGCAATCAGCCCCAGCATTTT. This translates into CASSLGAGVSNQPQHF.

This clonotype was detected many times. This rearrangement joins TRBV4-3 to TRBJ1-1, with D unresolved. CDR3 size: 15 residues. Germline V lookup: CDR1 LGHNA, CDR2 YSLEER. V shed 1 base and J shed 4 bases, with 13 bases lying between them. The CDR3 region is CASSQVAQLSTEAFF. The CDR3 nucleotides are TGCGCCAGCAGCCAAGTTGCCCAGTTAAGCACTGAAGCTTTCTTT.